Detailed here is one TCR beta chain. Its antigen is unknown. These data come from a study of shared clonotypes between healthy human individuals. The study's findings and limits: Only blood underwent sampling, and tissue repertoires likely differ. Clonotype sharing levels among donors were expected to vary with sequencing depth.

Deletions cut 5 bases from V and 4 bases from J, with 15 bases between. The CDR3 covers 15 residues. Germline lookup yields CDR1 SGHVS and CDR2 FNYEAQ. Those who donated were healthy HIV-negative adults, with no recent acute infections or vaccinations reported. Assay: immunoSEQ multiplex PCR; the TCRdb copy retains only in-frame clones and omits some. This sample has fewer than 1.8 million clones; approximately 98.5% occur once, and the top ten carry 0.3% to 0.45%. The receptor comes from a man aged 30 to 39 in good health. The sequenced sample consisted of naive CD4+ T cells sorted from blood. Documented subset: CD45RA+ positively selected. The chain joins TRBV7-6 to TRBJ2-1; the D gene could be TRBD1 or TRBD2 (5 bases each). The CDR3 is CASSSSGTLYNEQFF. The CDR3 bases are TGTGCCAGCAGCAGCTCCGGGACCCTTTACAATGAGCAGTTCTTC.